One sample yielded the 27 T cell receptor beta chains listed below, sequenced in a study of blood T cell repertoires in COVID-19. Here immunoSEQ multiplex PCR was the method, and the copy in TCRdb shows in-frame clones only, minus some. The sample holds 430,000 or so clones, roughly 90% seen once. Sequencing was performed on peripheral blood. Every receptor here comes from a man aged 18 to 29 with COVID-19, enrolled during active disease.

The chain is built from TRBV5-4 and TRBJ1-4; 8 bases are a match to TRBD1. There are 14 residues in the CDR3. Trimming at V came to 3 bases and at J to 8 bases, leaving 6 bases not matched to a gene. Germline CDR1 SGHNT, CDR2 YYREEE (reference sequence). In DNA form, the CDR3 reads TGTGCCAGCAGCTCCGAGACAGGGGACGAAAAACTGTTTTTT. As protein: CASSSETGDEKLFF.

The J gene is TRBJ2-7, the V gene TRBV11-2; 8 bases agree with TRBD1. The CDR3 totals 14 residues. The J segment lost 4 bases and the V segment lost 3 bases, leaving 5 bases of the junction unmatched. The germline V gene has CDR1 SGHAT and CDR2 FQNNGV. The CDR3 DNA is TGTGCCAGCAGCTTTGCGGGACAGGTGTACGAGCAGTACTTC. It translates to CASSFAGQVYEQYF.

V gene TRBV28 combines with J gene TRBJ2-7; 9 bases line up with TRBD2. The CDR3 length is 15 residues. The V and J ends lost 7 bases and 2 bases, in that order; junction bases with no gene match: 9. Germline V gives CDR1 MDHEN, CDR2 SYDVKM. The CDR3 here is CASTKVREGAYEQYF. Written as DNA, the CDR3 is TGTGCCAGCACCAAGGTGCGGGAGGGGGCCTACGAGCAGTACTTC.

The chain links TRBV4-1 to TRBJ1-1, with 9 bases matching TRBD1. Germline V gene sequence: CDR1 MGHRA, CDR2 YSYEKL. V lost 1 base, J lost 6 bases, and 9 bases stayed unmatched. The CDR3 spans 16 residues. The CDR3 DNA reads TGCGCCAGCAGCCAAGTTCGGGACAGGGTTTCGGCTGAAGCTTTCTTT. Its protein product is CASSQVRDRVSAEAFF.

The chain is built from TRBV18 and TRBJ1-4; 9 bases fit TRBD1. The CDR3 has 14 residues. Germline CDR1 is KGHSH and CDR2 is LQKENI. The V and J ends lost 2 bases and 7 bases, in that order; junction bases with no gene match: 2. CDR3 sequence (DNA): TGTGCCAGCTCACCAGGGACAGGGATTGAAAAACTGTTTTTT. This codes for CASSPGTGIEKLFF.

As concerns this clone: This specimen includes other DNA sequences encoding the same CDR3. This chain joins TRBV12-3 or TRBV12-4 and TRBJ1-1; the D is unclear. CDR3 size: 13 residues. V lost 2 bases, J lost 1 base, and 5 bases lay in between. This chain's CDR3 is CASSLSGNTEAFF. CDR3 in DNA: TGTGCCAGCAGTTTATCGGGGAACACTGAAGCTTTCTTT.

This rearrangement joins TRBV6-5 to TRBJ2-7, with a tentative D call TRBD2 (5 bases). The CDR3 spans 14 residues. V dropped 4 bases and J dropped 6 bases, with 16 bases sitting between them. Germline loops: CDR1 MNHEY, CDR2 SVGAGI. CDR3 amino acids: CASSFEGPVGEQYF. The CDR3 coding sequence is TGTGCCAGCAGTTTCGAGGGTCCCGTCGGCGAGCAGTACTTC.

This clone was seen once. V and J are TRBV12-3 or TRBV12-4 and TRBJ2-1; TRBD1 might be the D (5 bases). V lost 6 bases, J lost 9 bases, and 15 bases lay in between. The CDR3 contains 13 residues. CDR3 in amino acids: CASRTDSYVEQFF. For the CDR3, the DNA is TGTGCCAGCAGGACCGACAGTTATGTTGAGCAGTTCTTC.

This clone was recorded a few times. The chain recombines TRBV6-5 with TRBJ2-7; TRBD1 matches 8 bases. CDR1 is MNHEY and CDR2 is SVGAGI in the germline V gene. Trimming took 6 bases from V and 5 from J; bases not matched to a gene: 9. The CDR3 runs to 14 residues. CDR3 amino acids: CASSPGTGYDEQYF. Here the CDR3 DNA reads TGTGCCAGCAGCCCCGGGACAGGCTACGACGAGCAGTACTTC.

The chain is built from TRBV11-2 and TRBJ2-1, with a weak D call TRBD1 (6 bases). Trimming pared 6 bases from V and 5 bases from J, leaving 20 bases between. This CDR3 region has 16 residues. Germline V gene lookup returns CDR1 SGHAT and CDR2 FQNNGV. The DNA for the CDR3 is TGTGCCAGCAGTTTCTCCACAGGGTGGTATGACAATGAGCAGTTCTTC. It yields the protein CASSFSTGWYDNEQFF.

The V gene is TRBV4-2, the J gene TRBJ2-1, with TRBD1 identical over 10 bases. Germline CDR1 LGHNA, CDR2 YNFKEQ. The CDR3 contains 17 residues. The V gene end was trimmed by 7 bases and the J gene end by 2 bases; junction bases not matched to a gene: 11. The CDR3 coding sequence is TGTGCCAGCACCCGGGACAGGGGTGAGTCTGCCTACAATGAGCAGTTCTTC. It translates to CASTRDRGESAYNEQFF.

DNA for the CDR3: TGCGCCAGCAGCTGGGACAGCTACGAGCAGTACTTC. Translated: CASSWDSYEQYF. The rearrangement joins TRBV5-1 to TRBJ2-7; 7 nucleotides match TRBD1. The CDR3 is made up of 12 amino acids. The V and J ends lost 3 bases and 3 bases, in that order; junction bases with no gene match: 0. Germline CDR1 SGHRS, CDR2 YFSETQ.

The chain couples TRBV2 to TRBJ1-2; D is possibly TRBD1 (6 bases). Trimming pared 4 bases from V and 2 bases from J, leaving 14 bases between. Germline V gene data show CDR1 as SNHLY and CDR2 as FYNNEI. The CDR3 extends over 15 amino acids. As DNA, the CDR3 is TGTGCCAGCAGTGCCCTCAGGGGCGGAAACTATGGCTACACCTTC. It codes for CASSALRGGNYGYTF. Full variable domain (rest looked up from reference TRBV2 and TRBJ1-2): EPEVTQTPSHQVTQMGQEVILRCVPISNHLYFYWYRQILGQKVEFLVSFYNNEISEKSEIFDDQFSVERPDGSNFTLKIRSTKLEDSAMYFCASSALRGGNYGYTFGSGTRLTVV.

CDR3 in DNA: TGTGCCAGCTCCCTTAACCGGGACACCTCGGGGCGCCTCCACTTT. This sequence encodes CASSLNRDTSGRLHF. V is TRBV2 and J is TRBJ1-6; possibly TRBD1 for D (6 bases). The germline CDR1 and CDR2 sequences are SNHLY and FYNNEI. With 8 bases removed from V and 15 bases from J, the gap between germline ends came to 26 bases. The length of the CDR3 is 15 residues.

V gene TRBV3-1 (or the pseudogene TRBV3-2) combines with J gene TRBJ1-2; D not resolved. CDR3 size: 14 residues. Trimming shortened V by 4 bases and J by 4 bases, and 13 bases separated the two germline ends. Germline values: CDR1 LGHDT, CDR2 YNNKEL (reference sequence). The CDR3 sequence: CASSRIDGSYGYTF. In nucleotides, the CDR3 is TGTGCCAGCAGCCGCATCGACGGGAGCTATGGCTACACCTTC.

The gene calls are TRBV5-8 and TRBJ2-1; 7 positions match TRBD1. The CDR3 length is 14 residues. Germline V gene lookup returns CDR1 SGHTS and CDR2 YDEGEE. The V and J ends lost 2 bases and 6 bases, in that order; junction bases with no gene match: 5. The CDR3 DNA follows: TGTGCCAGCAGCTTCCTACAGGGGATCAATGAGCAGTTCTTC. Protein: CASSFLQGINEQFF.

This chain uses TRBV7-9 with TRBJ1-1; 11 bases are a match to TRBD1. This CDR3 spans 16 amino acids. With V trimmed by 5 bases and J by 7 bases, 12 bases remained unmatched. Germline CDR1 SEHNR, CDR2 FQNEAQ (reference sequence). CDR3 in DNA: TGTGCCAGCAGCGGCAGGACAGGGGGCATGTTTGGTGAAGCTTTCTTT. It is translated as CASSGRTGGMFGEAFF.

This clone appeared a single time. The V call is TRBV6-6, the J call TRBJ2-3, with TRBD1 matching over 7 bases. This CDR3 has 16 amino acids. V gave up 5 bases and J gave up 2 bases; unmatched junction bases: 10. Germline lookup yields CDR1 MNHNY and CDR2 SVGAGI (reference sequence). The CDR3 DNA reads TGTGCCAGCAGTACTTCCCGGGACAGCAACACAGATACGCAGTATTTT. Encoded protein: CASSTSRDSNTDTQYF.

This clone was observed a few times. This sequence joins TRBV7-8 and TRBJ2-5; 10 bases match TRBD2. The V segment lost 1 base and the J segment 0 bases; nucleotides outside the gene matches: 2. CDR1 is SGHVS and CDR2 is FQNEAQ in the germline V gene. The CDR3 totals 16 residues. CDR3 protein: CASSLGAGGYQETQYF. The CDR3 DNA sequence: TGTGCCAGCAGCTTAGGAGCGGGAGGGTACCAAGAGACCCAGTACTTC.

This chain uses TRBV19 with TRBJ2-1; D is possibly TRBD2 (6 bases). Germline CDR1 and CDR2: LNHDA and SQIVND (reference sequence). The CDR3 loop spans 17 amino acids. V shed 1 base and J shed 2 bases, with 15 bases lying between them. The CDR3 sequence: CASSIGGGGSAYNEQFF. In DNA, the CDR3 is TGTGCCAGTAGTATAGGAGGTGGGGGGAGCGCCTACAATGAGCAGTTCTTC.

This chain uses TRBV4-1 with TRBJ1-2, with D possibly TRBD1 on 5 matching bases. Trimming stripped 2 bases from V and 5 bases from J, with 15 bases between. This CDR3 is 15 amino acids long. The germline V gene has CDR1 MGHRA and CDR2 YSYEKL. In DNA, the CDR3 is TGCGCCAGCAGCCAACTGGGGGGTCAGGTGTATGGCTACACCTTC. This gives the protein CASSQLGGQVYGYTF.

On this clone itself: One end of the junction does not line up with germline, which may come from a read error. The V call is TRBV7-7, the J call TRBJ2-2, with 12 bases identical to TRBD2. CDR3 length: 16 residues. CDR1 SSHAT and CDR2 FNYEAQ come from the germline V gene (reference sequence). CDR3 bases: TGTGCTAGCAGCGCTAGCGGGAGGGCCGCCACCGGGGAGCTGTTTTTT. Protein product: CASSASGRAATGELFF.

CDR3 bases: TGTGCCAGCAGCTTGGGACAGGGGGGGAGCACAGATACGCAGTATTTT. Protein: CASSLGQGGSTDTQYF. The rearrangement links TRBV7-9 to TRBJ2-3, with 11 bases matching TRBD1. The V gene end was trimmed by 3 bases and the J gene end by 0 bases; junction bases not matched to a gene: 2. The CDR3 length is 16 residues. Germline V gene lookup returns CDR1 SEHNR and CDR2 FQNEAQ (reference sequence).

The sample holds one count of this clone. The chain is built from TRBV7-6 and TRBJ1-1; tentative D call: TRBD1 (5 bases). Germline CDR1 and CDR2: SGHVS and FNYEAQ. The CDR3 loop spans 17 amino acids. V lost 2 bases, J lost 2 bases, and 18 bases lay in between. Here the CDR3 reads CASSLLGPGGSNTEAFF. The CDR3 bases are TGTGCCAGCAGCTTACTGGGCCCGGGGGGAAGCAACACTGAAGCTTTCTTT.

Here the CDR3 reads CASSSPGGSVKLFF. The CDR3 bases are TGTGCCAGCAGCTCCCCAGGGGGTAGCGTAAAACTGTTTTTT. V gene TRBV5-8 combines with J gene TRBJ1-4, with 7 bases identical to TRBD1. The V segment lost 3 bases and the J segment 10 bases; nucleotides outside the gene matches: 9. Germline lookup yields CDR1 SGHTS and CDR2 YDEGEE. This CDR3 comprises 14 residues.

The chain carries TRBV6-5 and TRBJ1-5; TRBD1 might be the D (5 bases). This CDR3 has 11 residues. The germline V gene has CDR1 MNHEY and CDR2 SVGAGI. V shed 6 bases and J shed 9 bases, with 9 bases lying between them. The CDR3 region is CASRGGWPQHF. CDR3 in DNA: TGTGCCAGCAGGGGGGGTTGGCCCCAGCATTTT.

The rearrangement joins TRBV6-5 to TRBJ1-5; D gene uncertain. V was shortened by 0 bases and J by 2 bases, with 5 bases between the two germline ends. In germline, CDR1 is MNHEY, CDR2 SVGAGI. This CDR3 has 14 residues. The CDR3 sequence: CASSYSQGNQPQHF. The CDR3 nucleotides read TGTGCCAGCAGTTACTCGCAGGGCAATCAGCCCCAGCATTTT.